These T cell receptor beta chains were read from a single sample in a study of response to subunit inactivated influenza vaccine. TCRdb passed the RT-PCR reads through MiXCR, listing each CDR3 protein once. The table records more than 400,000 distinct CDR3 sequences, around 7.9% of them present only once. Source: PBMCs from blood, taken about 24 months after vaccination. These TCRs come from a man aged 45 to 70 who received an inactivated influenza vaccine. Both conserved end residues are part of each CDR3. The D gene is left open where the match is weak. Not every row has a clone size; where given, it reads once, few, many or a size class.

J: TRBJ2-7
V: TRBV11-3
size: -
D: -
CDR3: CASSRDEGSGQYF
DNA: TGTGCCAGCAGCAGGGACGAGGGCAGCGGGCAGTACTTC

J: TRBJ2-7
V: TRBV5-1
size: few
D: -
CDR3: CASSLERYYEQYF
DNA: TGCGCCAGCAGCTTGGAGCGATACTACGAGCAGTACTTC

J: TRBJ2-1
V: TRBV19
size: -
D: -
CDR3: CASSIGTHHSSYNEQFF
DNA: TGTGCCAGTAGTATAGGGACACACCACAGCTCCTACAATGAGCAGTTCTTC

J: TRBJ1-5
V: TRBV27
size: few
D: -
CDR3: CASSFTRYSNQPQHF
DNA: TGTGCCAGCAGTTTTACCCGATATAGCAATCAGCCCCAGCATTTT

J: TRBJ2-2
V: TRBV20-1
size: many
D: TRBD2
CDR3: CSARRREAGTGELFF
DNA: TGCAGTGCTAGACGGCGGGAGGCGGGCACCGGGGAGCTGTTTTTT

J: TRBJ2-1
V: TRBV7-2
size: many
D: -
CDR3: CASSVGPIYNEQFF
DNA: TGTGCCAGCAGCGTGGGCCCCATATACAATGAGCAGTTCTTC

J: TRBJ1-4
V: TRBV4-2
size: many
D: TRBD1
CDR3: CASSQRPGTVDATNEKLFF
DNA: TGTGCCAGCAGCCAAAGGCCCGGGACAGTAGATGCAACTAATGAAAAACTGTTTTTT

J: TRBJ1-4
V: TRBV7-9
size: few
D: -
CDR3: CASSLSLTTNEKLFF
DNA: TGTGCCAGCAGCTTATCGCTGACGACTAATGAAAAACTGTTTTTT

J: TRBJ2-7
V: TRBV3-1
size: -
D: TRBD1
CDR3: CASSFWGQGAREQYF
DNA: TGTGCCAGCAGCTTTTGGGGACAGGGGGCACGAGAGCAGTACTTC

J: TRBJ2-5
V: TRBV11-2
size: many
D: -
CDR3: CASSLDQSAAETQYF
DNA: TGTGCCAGCAGCTTAGATCAGTCGGCCGCGGAGACCCAGTACTTC

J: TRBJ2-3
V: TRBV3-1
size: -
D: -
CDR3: CARRGPHRADTQYF
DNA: TGTGCCAGACGGGGGCCTCACCGGGCAGATACGCAGTATTTT

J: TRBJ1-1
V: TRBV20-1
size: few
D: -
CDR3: CSARKGQPNTEAFF
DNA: TGCAGTGCTAGAAAGGGACAACCGAACACTGAAGCTTTCTTT

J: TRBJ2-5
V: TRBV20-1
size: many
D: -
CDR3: CSARTGQETQYF
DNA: TGCAGTGCAAGGACTGGCCAAGAGACCCAGTACTTC

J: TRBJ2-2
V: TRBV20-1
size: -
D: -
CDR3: CSASGVFTGELFF
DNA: TGCAGTGCTAGCGGGGTTTTCACCGGGGAGCTGTTTTTT

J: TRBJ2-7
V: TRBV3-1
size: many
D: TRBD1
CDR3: CASSQEGDRGPNEQYF
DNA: TGTGCCAGCAGCCAAGAGGGGGACAGGGGCCCTAACGAGCAGTACTTC

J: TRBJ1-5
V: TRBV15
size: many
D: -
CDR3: CATSRDRVNQPQHF
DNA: TGTGCCACCAGCAGAGATCGGGTCAATCAGCCCCAGCATTTT

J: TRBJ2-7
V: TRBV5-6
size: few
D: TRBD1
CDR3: CASSFRDRASYEQYF
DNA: TGTGCCAGCAGCTTCCGGGACAGGGCCTCCTACGAGCAGTACTTC

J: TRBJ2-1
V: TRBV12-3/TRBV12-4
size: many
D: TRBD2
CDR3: CASSLTSGSEQFF
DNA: TGTGCCAGCAGTTTAACTAGCGGGAGCGAGCAGTTCTTC

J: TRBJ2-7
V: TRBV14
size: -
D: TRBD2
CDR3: CASSQEPLAGGHEQYF
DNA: TGTGCCAGCAGCCAAGAGCCCCTAGCGGGAGGTCACGAGCAGTACTTC

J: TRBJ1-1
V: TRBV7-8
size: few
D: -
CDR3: CASSPTGKAFF
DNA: TGTGCCAGCAGCCCCACAGGGAAAGCTTTCTTT

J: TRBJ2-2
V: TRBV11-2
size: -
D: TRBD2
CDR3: CASSSGLAGIANTGELFF
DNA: TGTGCCAGCAGCTCCGGACTAGCGGGTATCGCGAACACCGGGGAGCTGTTTTTT

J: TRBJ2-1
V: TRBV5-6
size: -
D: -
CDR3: CASSLGNDNEQFF
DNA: TGTGCCAGCAGCTTGGGCAACGACAATGAGCAGTTCTTC

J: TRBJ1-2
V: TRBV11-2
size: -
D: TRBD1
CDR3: CASSPETGDYYGYTF
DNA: TGTGCCAGCAGCCCCGAGACAGGGGACTACTATGGCTACACCTTC

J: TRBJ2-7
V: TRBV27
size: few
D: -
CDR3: CASSPRQISHEQYF
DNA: TGTGCCAGCAGCCCCCGACAGATCTCCCACGAGCAGTACTTC

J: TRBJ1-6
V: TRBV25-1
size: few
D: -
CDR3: CASSPATSYNSPLHF
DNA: TGTGCCAGCAGTCCTGCGACGTCCTATAATTCACCCCTCCACTTT

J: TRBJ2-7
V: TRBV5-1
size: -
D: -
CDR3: CASSLDSREQYF
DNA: TGCGCCAGCAGCTTGGACTCCCGGGAGCAGTACTTC

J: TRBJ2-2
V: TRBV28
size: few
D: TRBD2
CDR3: CASREGGAYTGELFF
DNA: TGTGCCAGCCGCGAGGGAGGGGCCTACACCGGGGAGCTGTTTTTT

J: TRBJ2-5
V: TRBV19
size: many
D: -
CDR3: CASSIRGETQYF
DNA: TGTGCCAGTAGTATCAGGGGAGAGACCCAGTACTTC

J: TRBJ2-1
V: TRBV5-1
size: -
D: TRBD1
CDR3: CASSSWTGATEQFF
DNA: TGCGCCAGCAGCTCTTGGACAGGGGCTACTGAGCAGTTCTTC

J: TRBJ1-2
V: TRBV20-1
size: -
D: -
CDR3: CSARERQLSTF
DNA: TGCAGTGCTAGAGAGCGACAGCTTTCCACCTTC

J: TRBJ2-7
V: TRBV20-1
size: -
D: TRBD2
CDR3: CSAQSSGTSYEQYF
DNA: TGCAGTGCTCAAAGCAGCGGGACCTCCTACGAGCAGTACTTC

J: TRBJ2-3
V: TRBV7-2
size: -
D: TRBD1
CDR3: CASSFDRGRTDTQYF
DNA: TGTGCCAGCAGCTTTGACAGGGGTCGCACAGATACGCAGTATTTT

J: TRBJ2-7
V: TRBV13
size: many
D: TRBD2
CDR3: CASSSRTSGATHEQYF
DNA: TGTGCCAGCAGCTCACGGACTAGCGGGGCAACCCACGAGCAGTACTTC

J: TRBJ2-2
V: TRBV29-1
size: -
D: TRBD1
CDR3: CSVEGFGQDPGELFF
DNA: TGCAGCGTTGAGGGTTTCGGACAGGACCCCGGGGAGCTGTTTTTT

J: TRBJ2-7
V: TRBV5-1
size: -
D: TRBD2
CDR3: CASSHSAGASYSYEQYF
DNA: TGCGCCAGCAGCCACTCAGCGGGGGCATCATACTCCTACGAGCAGTACTTC

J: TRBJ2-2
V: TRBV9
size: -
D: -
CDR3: CASSVEDGSPTGELFF
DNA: TGTGCCAGCAGCGTAGAGGACGGGAGTCCGACCGGGGAGCTGTTTTTT

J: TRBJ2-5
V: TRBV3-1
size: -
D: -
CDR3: CASSPSGQTQYF
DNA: TGTGCCAGCAGCCCCTCTGGACAGACCCAGTACTTC

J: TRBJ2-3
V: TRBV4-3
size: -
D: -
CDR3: CASSQDWGMRTDTQYF
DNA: TGCGCCAGCAGCCAAGATTGGGGAATGAGGACAGATACGCAGTATTTT

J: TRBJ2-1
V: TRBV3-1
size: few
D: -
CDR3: CASSQGQLSYNEQFF
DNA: TGTGCCAGCAGCCAAGGGCAGCTCTCCTACAATGAGCAGTTCTTC

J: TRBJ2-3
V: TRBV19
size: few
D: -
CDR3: CASSRAGNTDTQYF
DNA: TGTGCCAGCAGCCGGGCGGGCAACACAGATACGCAGTATTTT

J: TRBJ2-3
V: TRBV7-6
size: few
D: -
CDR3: CASRPTVNRGDTQYF
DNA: TGTGCCAGCAGACCAACAGTAAACCGGGGAGATACGCAGTATTTT

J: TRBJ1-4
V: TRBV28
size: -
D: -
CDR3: CASSLGGRGKLFF
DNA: TGTGCCAGCAGTTTGGGGGGAAGGGGAAAACTGTTTTTT

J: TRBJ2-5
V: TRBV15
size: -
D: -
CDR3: CATSRDHWEETQYF
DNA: TGTGCCACCAGCAGAGATCACTGGGAAGAGACCCAGTACTTC

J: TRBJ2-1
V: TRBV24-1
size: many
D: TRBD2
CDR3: CATSGQLAWEQFF
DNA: TGTGCCACCAGTGGGCAACTAGCGTGGGAGCAGTTCTTC

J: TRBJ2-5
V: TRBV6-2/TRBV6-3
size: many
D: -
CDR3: CASSPLETQYF
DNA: TGTGCCAGCAGTCCCCTAGAGACCCAGTACTTC

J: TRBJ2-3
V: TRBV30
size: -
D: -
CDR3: CAWAPGTPTDTQYF
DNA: TGTGCCTGGGCTCCCGGGACACCCACAGATACGCAGTATTTT

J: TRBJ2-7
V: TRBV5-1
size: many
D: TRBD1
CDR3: CASSSGQGFVSYEQYF
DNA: TGCGCCAGCAGCTCGGGACAGGGTTTTGTGTCCTACGAGCAGTACTTC

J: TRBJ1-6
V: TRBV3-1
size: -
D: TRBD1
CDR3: CASSPRTGGNSPLHF
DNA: TGTGCCAGCAGCCCCAGAACAGGGGGAAATTCACCCCTCCACTTT

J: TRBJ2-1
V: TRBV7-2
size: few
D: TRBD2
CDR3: CASSVSLAGAGYSEQFF
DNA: TGTGCCAGCAGCGTCTCCCTAGCGGGAGCGGGGTATAGTGAGCAGTTCTTC

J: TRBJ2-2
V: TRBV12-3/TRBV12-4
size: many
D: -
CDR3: CASRYDDITGELFF
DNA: TGTGCCAGCAGATATGATGACATCACCGGGGAGCTGTTTTTT

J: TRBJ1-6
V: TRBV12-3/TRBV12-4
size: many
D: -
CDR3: CASRRDTVSPLHF
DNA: TGTGCCAGCAGACGGGACACAGTTTCACCCCTCCACTTT

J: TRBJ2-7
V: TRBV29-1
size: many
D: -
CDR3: CSAEGAYEQYF
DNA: TGCAGCGCCGAAGGGGCCTACGAGCAGTACTTC

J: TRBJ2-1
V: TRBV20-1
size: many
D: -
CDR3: CSAVGWGRIRNEQFF
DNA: TGCAGTGCGGTTGGGTGGGGGCGTATTCGCAATGAGCAGTTCTTC

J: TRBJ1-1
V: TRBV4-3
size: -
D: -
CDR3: CASSQEISKGSAEAFF
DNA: TGCGCCAGCAGCCAAGAGATCTCAAAGGGAAGCGCTGAAGCTTTCTTT

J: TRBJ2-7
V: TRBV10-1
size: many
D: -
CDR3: CASSEIQGHEQYF
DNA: TGCGCCAGCAGTGAGATCCAGGGCCACGAGCAGTACTTC

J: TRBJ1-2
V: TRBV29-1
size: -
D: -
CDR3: CSVEDRQEFNYGYTF
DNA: TGCAGCGTTGAAGATCGGCAGGAATTTAACTATGGCTACACCTTC

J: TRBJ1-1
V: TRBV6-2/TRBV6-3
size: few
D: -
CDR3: CASSYWGQDTEAFF
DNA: TGTGCCAGCAGTTACTGGGGGCAGGACACTGAAGCTTTCTTT

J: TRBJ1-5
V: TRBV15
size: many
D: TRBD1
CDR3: CATSRDPSGGSQPQHF
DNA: TGTGCCACCAGCAGAGATCCGTCAGGGGGGAGTCAGCCCCAGCATTTT

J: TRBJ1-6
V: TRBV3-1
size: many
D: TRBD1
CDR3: CASSQTGGNSPLHF
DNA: TGTGCCAGCAGTCAGACAGGGGGGAATTCACCCCTCCACTTT

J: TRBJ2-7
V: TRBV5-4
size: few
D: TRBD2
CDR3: CASSSKAGTSHGQYF
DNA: TGTGCCAGCAGCTCAAAAGCGGGAACGTCCCACGGGCAGTACTTC